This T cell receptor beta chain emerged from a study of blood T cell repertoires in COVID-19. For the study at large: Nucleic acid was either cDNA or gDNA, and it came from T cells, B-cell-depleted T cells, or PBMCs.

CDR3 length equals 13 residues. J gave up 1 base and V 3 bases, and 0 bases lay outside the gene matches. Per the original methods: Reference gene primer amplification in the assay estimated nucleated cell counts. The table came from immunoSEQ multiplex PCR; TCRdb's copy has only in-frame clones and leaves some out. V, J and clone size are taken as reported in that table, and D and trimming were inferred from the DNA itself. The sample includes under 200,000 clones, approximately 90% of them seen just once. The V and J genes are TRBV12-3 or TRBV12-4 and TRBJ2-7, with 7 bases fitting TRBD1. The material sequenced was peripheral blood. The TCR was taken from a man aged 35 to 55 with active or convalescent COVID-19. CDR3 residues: CASSLGQSYEQYF. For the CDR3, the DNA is TGTGCCAGCAGTTTGGGACAGTCCTACGAGCAGTACTTC.